This T cell receptor (beta chain) was captured in a study of control samples from healthy donors and cancer patients. Trimming shortened V by 2 bases and J by 5 bases, and 15 bases separated the two germline ends. CDR1 and CDR2 (germline): SGHTA, FQGNSA. The CDR3 is made up of 16 amino acids. Generated by immunoSEQ multiplex PCR, the TCRdb table keeps only in-frame clones and is missing some. The repertoire holds approximately 110,000 clones, with approximately 90% as singletons. The sequenced material came from blood. The chain links TRBV7-2 to TRBJ2-2, with D possibly being TRBD1 (5 bases). The source is a woman under 30 in good health. The DNA for the CDR3 is TGTGCCAGCAGCTTACAGGGCCTAAAGGGGACCGGGGAGCTGTTTTTT. It codes for CASSLQGLKGTGELFF.